These T cell receptor beta chains were read from a single sample in a study of blood T cells in healthy people across ages. One entry per CDR3 protein results from TCRdb running MiXCR on the 5' RACE reads. Of about 1.1 million distinct CDR3 sequences detected, 30% to 40% appear once; the ten largest clones hold 13%. Sample: blood. The receptors stem from a man aged 18 to 29 in good health. Each CDR3 is given with its conserved first and last residue. Each record gives: V gene, J gene, D gene, clone size, CDR3 protein, CDR3 DNA. D genes are given only for firm matches. Rows may omit the clone size; those that give it use once, few, many or a size class.

V: TRBV14; J: TRBJ1-1; D: -; size: -; CDR3: CASSRGMGDAEAFF; DNA: TGTGCCAGCAGCCGGGGAATGGGGGACGCTGAAGCTTTCTTT
V: TRBV5-1; J: TRBJ1-1; D: -; size: -; CDR3: CASSLFRQVDTEAFF; DNA: TGCGCCAGCAGCTTGTTCCGGCAGGTGGACACTGAAGCTTTCTTT
V: TRBV27; J: TRBJ1-1; D: -; size: -; CDR3: CATKWALNTEAFF; DNA: TGTGCCACCAAGTGGGCGTTGAACACTGAAGCTTTCTTT
V: TRBV7-2; J: TRBJ2-4; D: TRBD2; size: -; CDR3: CASSESGGEINIQYF; DNA: TGTGCCAGCAGCGAGAGCGGGGGGGAGATAAACATTCAGTACTTC
V: TRBV20-1; J: TRBJ2-3; D: -; size: -; CDR3: CSASGPQTQYF; DNA: TGCAGTGCTAGTGGCCCGCAGACGCAGTATTTT
V: TRBV9; J: TRBJ1-6; D: -; size: -; CDR3: CASSPQISPSSYNSPLHF; DNA: TGTGCCAGCAGCCCCCAGATCAGTCCGAGCTCCTATAATTCACCCCTCCACTTT
V: TRBV12-5; J: TRBJ2-2; D: TRBD1; size: -; CDR3: CASGLVQGSTGELFF; DNA: TGTGCTAGTGGTTTGGTACAGGGGAGTACCGGGGAGCTGTTTTTT
V: TRBV6-5; J: TRBJ1-1; D: -; size: few; CDR3: CASSYSISENTEAFF; DNA: TGTGCCAGCAGTTACTCGATTTCTGAGAACACTGAAGCTTTCTTT
V: TRBV12-5; J: TRBJ2-7; D: TRBD1; size: -; CDR3: CASATGQAYEQYF; DNA: TGTGCTAGTGCTACGGGACAGGCCTACGAGCAGTACTTC
V: TRBV6-5; J: TRBJ2-3; D: -; size: few; CDR3: CASSYSRAYTDTQYF; DNA: TGTGCCAGCAGTTACTCCCGGGCTTACACAGATACGCAGTATTTT
V: TRBV6-6; J: TRBJ1-1; D: -; size: once; CDR3: CASSYAWTSLNTEAFF; DNA: TGTGCCAGCAGTTACGCATGGACATCTTTGAACACTGAAGCTTTCTTT
V: TRBV6-1; J: TRBJ2-5; D: TRBD1; size: -; CDR3: CASKQGANEPSGAKQYF; DNA: TGTGCCAGCAAACAGGGGGCGAATGAGCCAAGCGGAGCCAAGCAGTACTTC
V: TRBV4-2; J: TRBJ1-6; D: -; size: few; CDR3: CASSQEGQRSSPLHF; DNA: TGTGCCAGCAGCCAAGAGGGGCAACGCAGTTCACCCCTCCACTTT
V: TRBV27; J: TRBJ1-4; D: TRBD1; size: -; CDR3: CASSSTGLRANEKLFF; DNA: TGTGCCAGCAGTTCGACAGGGCTCCGAGCTAATGAAAAACTGTTTTTT
V: TRBV7-8; J: TRBJ2-3; D: TRBD2; size: many; CDR3: CASSLTSGGFDTQYF; DNA: TGTGCCAGCAGCTTGACTAGCGGGGGGTTCGATACGCAGTATTTT
V: TRBV6-5; J: TRBJ2-7; D: TRBD1; size: few; CDR3: CASSRDRVLYEQYF; DNA: TGTGCCAGCAGTCGAGACAGGGTTCTCTACGAGCAGTACTTC
V: TRBV12-5; J: TRBJ2-3; D: -; size: few; CDR3: CATKTIMPGPAGEQYF; DNA: TGTGCTACCAAAACCATCATGCCGGGACCCGCCGGTGAGCAGTATTTT
V: TRBV6-1; J: TRBJ1-4; D: -; size: few; CDR3: CASLAGWTDGRTNEKLFF; DNA: TGTGCCAGCTTGGCAGGGTGGACGGATGGGAGAACTAATGAAAAACTGTTTTTT
V: TRBV3-1; J: TRBJ2-3; D: TRBD2; size: -; CDR3: CASSQDRRGGSTDTQYF; DNA: TGTGCCAGCAGCCAAGATCGGCGGGGGGGGAGCACAGATACGCAGTATTTT
V: TRBV19; J: TRBJ2-3; D: TRBD2; size: -; CDR3: CASRSGGGAGDTQYF; DNA: TGTGCCAGTAGATCGGGCGGGGGGGCTGGAGATACGCAGTATTTT
V: TRBV20-1; J: TRBJ1-5; D: -; size: few; CDR3: CSARDTGIQPQHF; DNA: TGCAGTGCTAGAGATACGGGCATACAGCCCCAGCATTTT
V: TRBV10-3; J: TRBJ2-3; D: -; size: many; CDR3: CAISDQIVTDTQYF; DNA: TGTGCCATCAGTGATCAGATCGTCACAGATACGCAGTATTTT
V: TRBV5-1; J: TRBJ1-3; D: TRBD1; size: -; CDR3: CASSNTGGVGNTIYF; DNA: TGCGCCAGCAGCAACACAGGGGGAGTTGGAAACACCATATATTTT
V: TRBV5-1; J: TRBJ2-6; D: -; size: -; CDR3: CASSLGGTPSSGANVLTF; DNA: TGCGCCAGCAGCTTGGGAGGGACTCCAAGCTCTGGGGCCAACGTCCTGACTTTC
V: TRBV12-3/TRBV12-4; J: TRBJ2-5; D: -; size: -; CDR3: CASSLEKKTQYF; DNA: TGTGCCAGCAGTTTAGAGAAAAAGACCCAGTACTTC
V: TRBV11-2; J: TRBJ2-3; D: -; size: -; CDR3: CASSLANSTDTQYF; DNA: TGTGCCAGCAGCTTAGCTAACAGCACAGATACGCAGTATTTT
V: TRBV6-5; J: TRBJ2-2; D: -; size: -; CDR3: CASSYSTGVLLNTGELFF; DNA: TGTGCCAGCAGTTACTCCACAGGAGTCCTACTGAACACCGGGGAGCTGTTTTTT
V: TRBV20-1; J: TRBJ2-5; D: -; size: few; CDR3: CSAREGRERETQYF; DNA: TGCAGTGCTAGAGAGGGCAGGGAAAGGGAGACCCAGTACTTC
V: TRBV4-3; J: TRBJ2-1; D: TRBD2; size: -; CDR3: CVSSHGPGTSSYNEQFF; DNA: TGCGTCAGCAGCCACGGGCCCGGGACTAGTTCCTACAATGAGCAGTTCTTC
V: TRBV6-5; J: TRBJ2-5; D: -; size: few; CDR3: CASKFGETQYF; DNA: TGTGCCAGCAAGTTCGGGGAGACCCAGTACTTC
V: TRBV12-3/TRBV12-4; J: TRBJ1-2; D: TRBD1; size: -; CDR3: CASTPQGASNYGYTF; DNA: TGTGCCAGCACCCCACAGGGGGCGTCTAACTATGGCTACACCTTC
V: TRBV6-5; J: TRBJ2-1; D: -; size: many; CDR3: CASSPPTSRVGNEQFF; DNA: TGTGCCAGCAGTCCCCCGACTAGTCGGGTGGGGAATGAGCAGTTCTTC
V: TRBV2; J: TRBJ1-2; D: -; size: -; CDR3: CASSEIAGEDYGYTF; DNA: TGTGCCAGCAGTGAAATCGCAGGGGAAGACTATGGCTACACCTTC
V: TRBV5-1; J: TRBJ1-1; D: -; size: few; CDR3: CASGGTGMNTEAFF; DNA: TGCGCCAGCGGAGGTACAGGGATGAACACTGAAGCTTTCTTT
V: TRBV5-1; J: TRBJ1-2; D: -; size: -; CDR3: CASSLILRGNYGYTF; DNA: TGCGCCAGCAGCTTGATTCTTCGGGGAAACTATGGCTACACCTTC
V: TRBV4-2; J: TRBJ1-2; D: -; size: few; CDR3: CASSQAFPGTGWKYGYTF; DNA: TGTGCCAGCAGCCAAGCCTTTCCTGGCACAGGGTGGAAGTATGGCTACACCTTC
V: TRBV11-1; J: TRBJ2-1; D: -; size: few; CDR3: CASSLRGGEQFF; DNA: TGTGCCAGCAGCTTACGAGGGGGTGAGCAGTTCTTC
V: TRBV6-2/TRBV6-3; J: TRBJ2-3; D: -; size: -; CDR3: CASSYGYF; DNA: TGTGCCAGCAGTTATGGGTATTTT
V: TRBV29-1; J: TRBJ2-1; D: TRBD2; size: -; CDR3: CSVVKTGGLAEQFF; DNA: TGCAGCGTTGTTAAAACGGGGGGGCTTGCTGAGCAGTTCTTC
V: TRBV7-2; J: TRBJ2-2; D: -; size: -; CDR3: CASSTLGRVTGELFF; DNA: TGTGCCAGCAGCACGCTAGGACGGGTCACCGGGGAGCTGTTTTTT
V: TRBV20-1; J: TRBJ2-7; D: -; size: -; CDR3: CSAAGGQTLAYEQYF; DNA: TGCAGTGCTGCCGGCGGGCAGACCCTAGCGTACGAGCAGTACTTC
V: TRBV20-1; J: TRBJ2-1; D: TRBD2; size: -; CDR3: CSAREASGVRYNEQFF; DNA: TGCAGTGCTAGAGAAGCTAGCGGGGTCCGCTACAATGAGCAGTTCTTC
V: TRBV5-4; J: TRBJ2-2; D: -; size: few; CDR3: CASSPRQGRPGELFF; DNA: TGTGCCAGCAGCCCCCGTCAAGGTCGCCCCGGGGAGCTGTTTTTT
V: TRBV7-2; J: TRBJ1-6; D: -; size: -; CDR3: CASSLVDGNNSPLHF; DNA: TGTGCCAGCAGCTTAGTTGACGGTAATAATTCACCCCTCCACTTT
V: TRBV20-1; J: TRBJ1-5; D: TRBD1; size: -; CDR3: CSAGQGAGNQPQHF; DNA: TGCAGTGCTGGACAGGGGGCGGGCAATCAGCCCCAGCATTTT
V: TRBV9; J: TRBJ2-1; D: -; size: -; CDR3: CASSVGGGLGETQFF; DNA: TGTGCCAGCAGCGTAGGTGGGGGTTTGGGAGAGACCCAGTTCTTC
V: TRBV7-2; J: TRBJ1-5; D: -; size: few; CDR3: CASSLVWGSNQPQHF; DNA: TGTGCCAGCAGCTTAGTTTGGGGAAGCAATCAGCCCCAGCATTTT
V: TRBV20-1; J: TRBJ2-3; D: TRBD2; size: -; CDR3: CSAPGTSGKHPDTQYF; DNA: TGCAGTGCTCCCGGGACTAGCGGGAAGCACCCAGATACGCAGTATTTT
V: TRBV6-2/TRBV6-3; J: TRBJ1-2; D: -; size: few; CDR3: CASSWKSGANYGYTF; DNA: TGTGCCAGCAGTTGGAAGTCAGGGGCTAACTATGGCTACACCTTC
V: TRBV12-3/TRBV12-4; J: TRBJ2-7; D: -; size: -; CDR3: CASSHTGSPSYEQYF; DNA: TGTGCCAGCAGCCATACAGGGTCACCCTCCTACGAGCAGTACTTC
V: TRBV7-2; J: TRBJ2-7; D: -; size: many; CDR3: CASSLEFGGYEQYF; DNA: TGTGCCAGCAGCTTAGAGTTCGGTGGCTACGAGCAGTACTTC
V: TRBV27; J: TRBJ1-6; D: -; size: once; CDR3: CASSRGLNSPLHF; DNA: TGTGCCAGCAGTCGGGGACTTAATTCACCCCTCCACTTT
V: TRBV20-1; J: TRBJ2-1; D: -; size: -; CDR3: CSGEQTYNEQFF; DNA: TGCAGTGGCGAGCAGACTTACAATGAGCAGTTCTTC
V: TRBV5-5; J: TRBJ2-2; D: -; size: -; CDR3: CASILGPNPRDDGELFF; DNA: -